This section outlines one T cell receptor (beta chain) sequence together with its context. Per the original data handling: Scientists estimated how many nucleated cells there were by amplifying reference gene primers. Using immunoSEQ multiplex PCR, the repertoire was profiled, and TCRdb retains in-frame clones only, with some absent. That table is the source of V, J and clone size, and D and trimming were worked out from the DNA. The data contain more than 90,000 clones, roughly 80% of them singletons. The sample originates from a study of blood T cell repertoires in COVID-19. Turning to the study itself: Samples of COVID-19 (acute and convalescent) were obtained from the United States, Italy and Spain. Sources were T cells, B-cell-depleted T cells, or PBMCs; the material itself was cDNA or gDNA.

V was clipped by 4 bases and J by 6 bases, with 12 bases between them. This CDR3 comprises 13 residues. CDR1 MNHEY and CDR2 SMNVEV come from the germline V gene (reference sequence). The rearrangement joins TRBV27 to TRBJ1-1; a weak D match, TRBD1 (5 bases). This TCR was recovered from a man between 65 and 85 years old with acute or convalescent COVID-19. Material for sequencing was peripheral blood. The CDR3, as DNA: TGTGCCAGCAGTTGGGGGGTTGGGGCTGAAGCTTTCTTT. Translating gives CASSWGVGAEAFF.